This TCR beta chain originates from a study of blood T cell repertoires in COVID-19. Original processing methods: Amplifying reference gene primers gave estimates of nucleated cell counts. The data were produced by immunoSEQ multiplex PCR, yet TCRdb's version contains in-frame clones alone and is incomplete. That table is the source of V, J and clone size, and D and trimming were worked out from the DNA. This sample yields about 82,000 clones, of which about 85% are seen a single time; 15% to 20% belongs to the top ten. CDR3 length equals 14 residues. V shed 6 bases and J shed 2 bases, with 12 bases lying between them. Germline assignment: CDR1 SGHRS and CDR2 YFSETQ. This clone occurred once.

The receptor comes from a man at least 80 years old with active or convalescent COVID-19. The sequenced sample consisted of peripheral blood. The chain uses TRBV5-1 and TRBJ2-1; the D gene is possibly TRBD2 (5 bases). The CDR3 loop reads CASNPHGAYNEQFF. DNA for the CDR3: TGCGCCAGCAACCCGCACGGGGCCTACAATGAGCAGTTCTTC.